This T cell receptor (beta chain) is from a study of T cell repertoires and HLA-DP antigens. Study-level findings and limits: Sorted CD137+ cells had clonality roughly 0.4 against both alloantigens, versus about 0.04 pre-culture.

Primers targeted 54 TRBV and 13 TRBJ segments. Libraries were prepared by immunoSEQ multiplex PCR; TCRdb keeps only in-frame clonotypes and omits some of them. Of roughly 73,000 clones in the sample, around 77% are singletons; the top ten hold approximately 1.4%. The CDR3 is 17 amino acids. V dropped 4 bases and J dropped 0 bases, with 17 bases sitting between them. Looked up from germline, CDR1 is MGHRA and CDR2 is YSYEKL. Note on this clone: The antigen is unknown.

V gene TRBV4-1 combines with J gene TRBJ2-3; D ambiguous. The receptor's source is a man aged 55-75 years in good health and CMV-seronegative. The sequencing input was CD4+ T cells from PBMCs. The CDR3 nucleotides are TGCGCCAGCAGCCCGAGCATGGGCGGCTTTAGCACAGATACGCAGTATTTT. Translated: CASSPSMGGFSTDTQYF.